The 29 T cell receptor beta chains below were found in one sample sequenced in a study of cytomegalovirus exposure and HLA in healthy donors. Using immunoSEQ multiplex PCR, the repertoire was profiled, and TCRdb retains in-frame clones only, with some absent. This repertoire shows fewer than 350,000 clones, around 89% found once; its top ten account for approximately 0.95%. The specimen was PBMCs. Receptor source: a woman aged 18-35 years in good health and CMV-seronegative.

This chain links TRBV1 with TRBJ2-1; the D call of TRBD2 is as the table states it, not checked on the DNA. TRBV1 is recorded as a pseudogene. The CDR3 extends over 16 amino acids. The CDR3 DNA reads as TGCACCAGCAGCGGTAGCGGGAGATTGTCCTACAATGAGCAGTTCTTC. Residues: CTSSGSGRLSYNEQFF.

V is TRBV7-9 and J is TRBJ1-4; TRBD1 matches at 11 bases. The V gene's germline CDR1 is SEHNR and CDR2 FQNEAQ (reference sequence). The CDR3 is made up of 14 amino acids. V lost 4 bases, J lost 7 bases, and 2 bases stayed unmatched. The CDR3 DNA reads TGTGCCAGCAGCTCGGACAGGGGGCGTGAAAAACTGTTTTTT. This sequence encodes CASSSDRGREKLFF.

The J gene is TRBJ2-7, the V gene TRBV6-1; maybe TRBD2 (6 bases). The CDR3 is made up of 19 amino acids. The germline gives CDR1 MNHNS, CDR2 SASEGT. Trimming pared 0 bases from V and 7 bases from J, leaving 28 bases between. CDR3 DNA: TGTGCCAGCAGTGAAGCGCTTCCGGGCGGGACCCCGACTATCTGGGAGCAGTACTTC. Encoded protein: CASSEALPGGTPTIWEQYF.

This chain uses TRBV27 with TRBJ1-2, with TRBD1 matching 8 bases. Germline loops: CDR1 MNHEY, CDR2 SMNVEV (reference sequence). With 5 bases clipped from V and 7 bases from J, the junction kept 6 bases outside the gene matches. The CDR3 totals 13 residues. DNA for the CDR3: TGTGCCAGCAGTGACCAGGGGGCGCGTGGCTACACCTTC. This encodes CASSDQGARGYTF.

This rearrangement joins TRBV30 to TRBJ2-4, with TRBD2 as a possible D gene (7 bases). Trimming removed 0 bases at V and 6 bases at J, with 15 bases between. Per germline, CDR1 GTSNPN and CDR2 SVGIG (reference sequence). CDR3 length: 15 amino acids. The CDR3 DNA is TGTGCCTGGAGTGTACGGCGGGGGCCGGGAAACATTCAGTACTTC. As protein: CAWSVRRGPGNIQYF.

V gene TRBV2 combines with J gene TRBJ1-1; TRBD1 is a possible D gene (6 bases). This CDR3 contains 13 residues. The V end was cut by 6 bases, the J end by 2 bases, with 10 bases between. CDR1 and CDR2 (germline): SNHLY, FYNNEI. The CDR3 region is CASRGGFNTEAFF. Written as DNA, the CDR3 is TGTGCCAGCAGAGGGGGATTTAACACTGAAGCTTTCTTT.

J is TRBJ2-2 and V is TRBV25-1; TRBD2 aligns across 8 bases. V shed 6 bases and J 7 bases; nucleotides not matched to a gene: 16. The CDR3 is made up of 17 amino acids. Germline lookup yields CDR1 MGHDK and CDR2 SYGVNS. The CDR3 coding sequence is TGTGCCAGCAGGGCCAGGGACACGGGACTAGGAGTCGGGGAGCTGTTTTTT. Its translation: CASRARDTGLGVGELFF.

The genes are TRBV5-1 and TRBJ2-7; D might be TRBD1 (6 bases). The length of the CDR3 is 16 residues. With 4 bases removed from V and 4 bases from J, the gap between germline ends came to 21 bases. Germline assignment: CDR1 SGHRS and CDR2 YFSETQ. CDR3 bases: TGCGCCAGCAGCAATACAGGGACCGAGCCCAGATACGAGCAGTACTTC. Translated, it gives CASSNTGTEPRYEQYF. Full variable domain (outside the CDR3, taken from reference TRBV5-1 and TRBJ2-7): KAGVTQTPRYLIKTRGQQVTLSCSPISGHRSVSWYQQTPGQGLQFLFEYFSETQRNKGNFPGRFSGRQFSNSRSEMNVSTLELGDSALYLCASSNTGTEPRYEQYFGPGTRLTVT.

The chain employs TRBV28 and TRBJ2-7; TRBD1 might be the D (6 bases). This CDR3 region has 17 residues. V was cut by 7 bases and J by 3 bases, with 25 bases left in between. Germline lookup yields CDR1 MDHEN and CDR2 SYDVKM. CDR3: CASNSPYMGQANYEQYF. The CDR3 bases are TGTGCCAGCAATTCACCTTATATGGGACAAGCCAACTACGAGCAGTACTTC.

The V and J genes are TRBV18 and TRBJ1-2; 9 bases are a match to TRBD1. Trimming removed 3 bases from V and 2 bases from J; junction bases left unmatched: 4. The CDR3 runs 15 residues. CDR1 KGHSH and CDR2 LQKENI come from the germline V gene. CDR3 nucleotides: TGTGCCAGCTCACCGGGGACAGGGTCAAACTATGGCTACACCTTC. Encoded protein: CASSPGTGSNYGYTF.

This clone was observed once. The V and J genes are TRBV27 and TRBJ2-5, with D uncertain. V lost 3 bases, J lost 2 bases, and 10 bases lay in between. Per the germline V gene, CDR1 is MNHEY and CDR2 is SMNVEV (reference sequence). CDR3 size: 14 residues. The chain's CDR3 is CASSLRHSQETQYF. CDR3 sequence (DNA): TGTGCCAGCAGTTTGAGACACTCACAAGAGACCCAGTACTTC.

This clone was recorded many times. The chain uses TRBV6-5 and TRBJ1-4, with D maybe TRBD1 (5 bases). V dropped 5 bases and J dropped 4 bases, with 8 bases sitting between them. Germline loops: CDR1 MNHEY, CDR2 SVGAGI. The CDR3 contains 13 residues. The CDR3 nucleotides are TGTGCCAGCAGTAATAGGGGTAATGAAAAACTGTTTTTT. Amino acid sequence: CASSNRGNEKLFF.

This rearrangement joins TRBV4-1 to TRBJ2-5; the D gene is possibly TRBD2 (6 bases). This CDR3 has 15 residues. V was trimmed by 0 bases and J by 11 bases, leaving 19 bases between them. Germline V gene sequence: CDR1 MGHRA, CDR2 YSYEKL. CDR3 sequence: CASSQDGAGPRLQYF. DNA of the CDR3: TGCGCCAGCAGCCAAGATGGGGCGGGGCCTCGGTTGCAGTACTTC.

The rearrangement links TRBV28 to TRBJ2-4, with TRBD2 identical over 12 bases. Germline loops: CDR1 MDHEN, CDR2 SYDVKM. There are 17 residues in the CDR3. V was clipped by 5 bases and J by 1 base; unmatched bases: 6. Here the CDR3 reads CASSPLAGGGAKNIQYF. DNA for the CDR3: TGTGCCAGCAGTCCTCTAGCGGGAGGGGGGGCCAAAAACATTCAGTACTTC.

This clone has just a few counts. The chain is built from TRBV6-5 and TRBJ1-5; TRBD1 might be the D (5 bases). V was pared by 5 bases and J by 11 bases, with 10 bases between. This CDR3 contains 11 residues. Germline lookup yields CDR1 MNHEY and CDR2 SVGAGI. In nucleotides, the CDR3 is TGTGCCAGCAGTGACAGCGGGGCCCAGCATTTT. This sequence encodes CASSDSGAQHF.

This chain connects TRBV7-9 to TRBJ2-7; D ambiguous. This CDR3 is built from 15 residues. Germline lookup yields CDR1 SEHNR and CDR2 FQNEAQ (reference sequence). Trimming pared 4 bases from V and 3 bases from J, leaving 16 bases between. The CDR3 nucleotides are TGTGCCAGCAGCTCTTACCGACTGAGCAGCTACGAGCAGTACTTC. Its translation: CASSSYRLSSYEQYF.

The table lists this clone with a count of one. The rearrangement links TRBV6-1 to TRBJ1-5; 9 bases map to TRBD1. This CDR3 comprises 11 residues. After removal of 4 bases from V and 12 bases from J, the junction contained 1 base not matched to a gene. In germline, CDR1 is MNHNS, CDR2 SASEGT. CDR3: CASSGGQGQHF. CDR3 bases: TGTGCCAGCAGTGGGGGACAGGGCCAGCATTTT.

This clone showed up just once. The rearrangement uses TRBV19 and TRBJ2-3; 9 bases match TRBD2. V gave up 4 bases and J gave up 1 base; unmatched junction bases: 0. The CDR3 covers 14 residues. Germline loops: CDR1 LNHDA, CDR2 SQIVND (reference sequence). The CDR3 DNA reads as TGTGCCAGTAGTAGACTAGCGGGCACAGATACGCAGTATTTT. This sequence encodes CASSRLAGTDTQYF.

V and J are TRBV6-1 and TRBJ2-5, with 10 bases matching TRBD1. The CDR3 covers 14 residues. With V trimmed by 10 bases and J by 5 bases, 10 bases remained unmatched. Germline V CDR1 and CDR2: MNHNS, SASEGT. Here the CDR3 reads CATLIGQGGETQYF. CDR3 coding DNA: TGTGCCACACTCATAGGACAGGGGGGGGAGACCCAGTACTTC.

This clone was seen only once. The chain couples TRBV9 to TRBJ1-2; D is uncertain. Germline CDR1 SGDLS, CDR2 YYNGEE. This CDR3 has 16 amino acids. Trimming left V 0 bases short and J 4 bases short, with 16 bases between. CDR3 DNA: TGTGCCAGCAGCGTAGCTACGATCGGGGAGGCCTATGGCTACACCTTC. Its translation: CASSVATIGEAYGYTF.

The chain couples TRBV29-1 to TRBJ1-3, with no clear D. CDR3 length equals 14 residues. The V end was cut by 4 bases, the J end by 0 bases, with 10 bases between. Germline V gene lookup returns CDR1 SQVTM and CDR2 ANQGSEA. CDR3 residues: CSVGVVASGNTIYF. For the CDR3, the DNA is TGCAGCGTTGGGGTGGTAGCCTCTGGAAACACCATATATTTT.

The CDR3 sequence: CASSMGLSYEQYF. As DNA, the CDR3 is TGTGCCAGTAGTATGGGACTGTCCTACGAGCAGTACTTC. The chain uses TRBV19 and TRBJ2-7, with D possibly matching TRBD2 (6 bases). Deletions cut 3 bases from V and 1 base from J, with 7 bases between. The CDR3 is 13 amino acids. The germline V gene has CDR1 LNHDA and CDR2 SQIVND (reference sequence).

V and J are TRBV28 and TRBJ2-3, with TRBD2 matching 7 bases. This CDR3 spans 15 amino acids. The germline V gene encodes CDR1 MDHEN and CDR2 SYDVKM. Germline trimming cut 7 bases from V and 2 bases from J; bases unmatched to any gene: 9. The CDR3 DNA is TGTGCCAGCACCCAAAGGGGAGGGCCCACAGATACGCAGTATTTT. This sequence encodes CASTQRGGPTDTQYF.

The gene calls are TRBV14 and TRBJ1-1; 7 bases line up with TRBD1. CDR1 is SGHDN and CDR2 is FVKESK in the germline V gene. V lost 5 bases to trimming and J lost 9 bases; unmatched junction nucleotides: 15. This CDR3 is 15 amino acids long. In DNA, the CDR3 is TGTGCCAGCAGCGCAGAATTACAGGGGTGGGGGCAAGCTTTCTTT. Protein product: CASSAELQGWGQAFF.

The V gene is TRBV10-2, the J gene TRBJ2-5; 7 bases align to TRBD2. Trimming removed 3 bases from V and 4 bases from J; junction bases left unmatched: 17. CDR1 and CDR2 (germline): WSHSY, SAAADI. The CDR3 sequence is 18 residues long. CDR3 residues: CASSDPPYSAGASETQYF. Written as DNA, the CDR3 is TGCGCCAGCAGTGATCCCCCCTATTCGGCGGGAGCATCAGAGACCCAGTACTTC.

V gene TRBV15 combines with J gene TRBJ2-3, with TRBD2 identical over 9 bases. The germline V gene has CDR1 LNHNV and CDR2 YYDKDF (reference sequence). With 0 bases clipped from V and 2 bases from J, the junction kept 9 bases outside the gene matches. The length of the CDR3 is 18 residues. The CDR3 nucleotides are TGTGCCACCAGCAGAGACGCAGGCCTAGCGGGGAACACAGATACGCAGTATTTT. This translates into CATSRDAGLAGNTDTQYF.

CDR3 nucleotide sequence: TGTGCCAGCACCCCGGGACTAGCGGCATCAGATACGCAGTATTTT. As protein: CASTPGLAASDTQYF. The chain carries TRBV28 and TRBJ2-3; 11 nucleotides match TRBD2. Trimming at V came to 7 bases and at J to 4 bases, leaving 7 bases not matched to a gene. CDR1 and CDR2 (germline): MDHEN, SYDVKM. The CDR3 is 15 amino acids.

V usage is TRBV30 and J usage is TRBJ1-5; maybe TRBD1 (5 bases). This CDR3 is built from 14 residues. Looked up from germline, CDR1 is GTSNPN and CDR2 is SVGIG (reference sequence). V gave up 0 bases and J gave up 6 bases, with 12 bases separating them. The CDR3 DNA reads TGTGCCTGGAGTGTACCGGGGGGTCGTCAGCCCCAGCATTTT. As protein: CAWSVPGGRQPQHF. Looking up the rest from reference TRBV30 and TRBJ1-5 gives the full variable domain: SQTIHQWPATLVQPVGSPLSLECTVEGTSNPNLYWYRQAAGRGLQLLFYSVGIGQISSEVPQNLSASRPQDRQFILSSKKLLLSDSGFYLCAWSVPGGRQPQHFGDGTRLSIL.

This chain joins TRBV4-2 and TRBJ2-4, with a weak D call TRBD2 (7 bases). Germline lookup yields CDR1 LGHNA and CDR2 YNFKEQ. The V end lost 4 bases, the J end lost 5 bases, and 27 bases lay between the germline ends. The CDR3 loop spans 19 amino acids. The CDR3 bases are TGTGCCAGCAGCCCCCGTGCGCAAGGTCAGGGGAGGGTGGAAAACATTCAGTACTTC. Its translation: CASSPRAQGQGRVENIQYF.